A single sample is the source of the 22 T cell receptor beta chains below, sequenced in a study of cytomegalovirus exposure and HLA in healthy donors. The PCR had 60 Vbeta and 13 Jbeta primers. TCRdb's copy holds only in-frame clones and misses some; the assay was immunoSEQ multiplex PCR. Among 150,000 to 200,000 clones listed, under 85% were seen once. Sequences were obtained from PBMCs. Every receptor here comes from a human donor in good health.

The chain joins TRBV18 to TRBJ2-6; tentative D call: TRBD1 (5 bases). Germline V lookup: CDR1 KGHSH, CDR2 LQKENI. V dropped 4 bases and J dropped 0 bases, with 7 bases sitting between them. The CDR3 covers 15 residues. CDR3 sequence (DNA): TGTGCCAGCTCACAGGGGAACTCTGGGGCCAACGTCCTGACTTTC. The encoded protein is CASSQGNSGANVLTF.

The CDR3 nucleotides are TGTGCCAGCAGCCCAGCTAGAAGCGGGGGGCTTTCCCCAGATACGCAGTATTTT. Amino acids: CASSPARSGGLSPDTQYF. The chain joins TRBV7-9 to TRBJ2-3; 9 bases fit TRBD2. The junction had 16 bases not matched to a gene; V was cut back by 5 bases and J by 4 bases. The CDR3 loop spans 18 amino acids. Germline values: CDR1 SEHNR, CDR2 FQNEAQ (reference sequence).

In this sample, this clone turned up once. The chain recombines TRBV7-3 with TRBJ2-2; 10 bases map to TRBD1. The J segment lost 6 bases and the V segment lost 5 bases, leaving 15 bases of the junction unmatched. This CDR3 comprises 18 residues. The V gene's germline CDR1 is SGHTA and CDR2 FQGTGA. This CDR3 is CASSQGVLPGQGPGELFF. The CDR3 nucleotides are TGTGCCAGCAGCCAAGGCGTCCTACCGGGACAGGGGCCCGGGGAGCTGTTTTTT.

The gene calls are TRBV5-1 and TRBJ2-4; 16 nucleotides match TRBD2. Germline V CDR1 and CDR2: SGHRS, YFSETQ. The CDR3 extends over 17 amino acids. J gave up 8 bases and V 1 base, and 6 bases lay outside the gene matches. CDR3 residues: CASSLPGLAGGRDIQYF. The CDR3 DNA is TGCGCCAGCAGCTTGCCGGGACTAGCGGGGGGGCGGGACATTCAGTACTTC.

The chain joins TRBV6-5 to TRBJ2-7, with TRBD1 matching over 9 bases. CDR1 is MNHEY and CDR2 is SVGAGI in the germline V gene. V trimming: 7 bases; J trimming: 4 bases; junction bases outside the gene matches: 8. The CDR3 runs to 14 residues. The DNA for the CDR3 is TGTGCCAGCAAACCGGGACAGGGAATATACGAGCAGTACTTC. Residues: CASKPGQGIYEQYF.

The chain carries TRBV7-8 and TRBJ2-1, with D unresolved. The CDR3 covers 14 residues. V lost 5 bases and J 8 bases, leaving 16 bases between the germline ends. The germline CDR1 and CDR2 sequences are SGHVS and FQNEAQ. Here the CDR3 reads CASSPDFVRDEQFF. Here the CDR3 DNA reads TGTGCCAGCAGCCCTGACTTTGTCCGCGATGAGCAGTTCTTC.

The chain links TRBV6-1 to TRBJ1-5; D gene uncertain. Trimming shortened V by 6 bases and J by 3 bases, and 12 bases separated the two germline ends. Germline CDR1 MNHNS, CDR2 SASEGT. This CDR3 is 14 amino acids long. As DNA, the CDR3 is TGTGCCAGCAGGGTCCAGGACTTCAATCAGCCCCAGCATTTT. This codes for CASRVQDFNQPQHF.

The V call is TRBV29-1, the J call TRBJ1-2; a weak D match, TRBD1 (5 bases). V was shortened by 7 bases and J by 7 bases, with 19 bases between the two germline ends. Germline-derived CDR1 and CDR2 are SQVTM and ANQGSEA. This CDR3 comprises 13 residues. In nucleotides, the CDR3 is TGCAGCGGTGTAGGCAGCGGGGCAAGTGGCTACACCTTC. Its protein is CSGVGSGASGYTF. Drawing the rest from reference TRBV29-1 and TRBJ1-2, the complete variable domain is SAVISQKPSRDICQRGTSLTIQCQVDSQVTMMFWYRQQPGQSLTLIATANQGSEATYESGFVIDKFPISRPNLTFSTLTVSNMSPEDSSIYLCSGVGSGASGYTFGSGTRLTVV.

The chain links TRBV4-2 to TRBJ2-1; 12 bases are shared with TRBD2. CDR3 length equals 15 residues. From germline, CDR1 is LGHNA and CDR2 YNFKEQ. The V gene end was trimmed by 4 bases and the J gene end by 3 bases; junction bases not matched to a gene: 1. The CDR3 here is CASSPSGGVYNEQFF. For the CDR3, the DNA is TGTGCCAGCAGCCCTAGCGGGGGGGTCTACAATGAGCAGTTCTTC.

The chain recombines TRBV29-1 with TRBJ2-7, with a possible D match to TRBD1 (5 bases). CDR3 length equals 13 residues. V lost 7 bases to trimming and J lost 3 bases, with 16 bases between them. CDR1 is SQVTM, CDR2 ANQGSEA, per germline. The CDR3, as DNA: TGCAGCGCCAGGCAACAGGCCGGCTACGAGCAGTACTTC. It codes for CSARQQAGYEQYF.

CDR3 protein: CASSLVLAAGDTQYF. The CDR3 nucleotides are TGTGCCAGCAGCTTAGTCCTAGCGGCGGGAGATACGCAGTATTTT. The chain couples TRBV7-2 to TRBJ2-3; 7 bases are shared with TRBD2. The CDR3 is 15 amino acids. Trimming removed 1 base from V and 5 bases from J; junction bases left unmatched: 6. The germline V gene has CDR1 SGHTA and CDR2 FQGNSA.

The V and J genes are TRBV4-3 and TRBJ2-5; 7 bases match TRBD1. With V trimmed by 5 bases and J by 2 bases, 2 bases remained unmatched. The CDR3 has 13 amino acids. The germline V gene encodes CDR1 LGHNA and CDR2 YSLEER. CDR3 protein: CASSRGPQETQYF. The DNA of the CDR3 is TGCGCCAGCAGCAGGGGGCCACAAGAGACCCAGTACTTC.

The chain is built from TRBV11-2 and TRBJ1-5; no clear D. Trimming removed 2 bases from V and 0 bases from J, with 8 bases in between. This CDR3 comprises 15 residues. CDR1 and CDR2 from the germline V gene are SGHAT and FQNNGV. The CDR3 sequence: CASSLRGYSNQPQHF. CDR3 in DNA: TGTGCCAGCAGCTTACGGGGTTATAGCAATCAGCCCCAGCATTTT.

This clone was observed a single time. The V and J genes are TRBV7-9 and TRBJ2-3; D might be TRBD1 (5 bases). The CDR3 runs to 15 residues. V was pared by 1 base and J by 1 base, with 9 bases between. Germline-derived CDR1 and CDR2 are SEHNR and FQNEAQ (reference sequence). In nucleotides, the CDR3 is TGTGCCAGCAGCTTAGTTTCCAGGGGCACAGATACGCAGTATTTT. Its translation: CASSLVSRGTDTQYF.

The CDR3 loop is CASSQDGGTGGGGYTF. The CDR3 DNA reads TGCGCCAGCAGCCAAGATGGGGGCACAGGGGGCGGTGGCTACACCTTC. The rearrangement uses TRBV4-1 and TRBJ1-2; 9 bases match TRBD1. The CDR3 consists of 16 residues. The germline V gene encodes CDR1 MGHRA and CDR2 YSYEKL. V lost 0 bases to trimming and J lost 7 bases; unmatched junction nucleotides: 9.

This clone was detected a few times. The chain uses TRBV29-1 and TRBJ2-1; a weak D match, TRBD1 (5 bases). This CDR3 is built from 15 residues. Per the germline V gene, CDR1 is SQVTM and CDR2 is ANQGSEA. The germline V and J ends were trimmed by 1 base and 6 bases, with 16 bases remaining between them. The CDR3 nucleotides read TGCAGCGTTGAAGTTCCGGACAAAAAACCCAATGAGCAGTTCTTC. Its translation is CSVEVPDKKPNEQFF.

V gene TRBV27 combines with J gene TRBJ2-5, with 8 positions matching TRBD1. CDR1 and CDR2 (germline): MNHEY, SMNVEV (reference sequence). The CDR3 totals 17 residues. Trimming cost V 0 bases and J 3 bases; bases outside gene matches: 9. CDR3 sequence reads: CASSLSRTGFPKETQYF. The CDR3 region has the DNA TGTGCCAGCAGTTTATCGAGGACAGGGTTCCCAAAAGAGACCCAGTACTTC.

V and J are TRBV11-2 and TRBJ1-1; tentative D call: TRBD1 (5 bases). CDR1 SGHAT and CDR2 FQNNGV come from the germline V gene. V was shortened by 7 bases and J by 5 bases, with 26 bases between the two germline ends. This CDR3 is built from 17 residues. This CDR3 reads CASTHQGGGDIVTEAFF. Written as DNA, the CDR3 is TGTGCCAGCACCCACCAGGGAGGTGGGGATATAGTTACTGAAGCTTTCTTT.

The chain recombines TRBV11-3 with TRBJ1-3; D is possibly TRBD1 (5 bases). V lost 1 base and J 4 bases, leaving 11 bases between the germline ends. Germline V lookup: CDR1 SGHNT, CDR2 YENEEA. The CDR3 is made up of 15 amino acids. For the CDR3, the DNA is TGTGCCAGCAGCTTAGGCGGGACTCAAGGAAACACCATATATTTT. Protein product: CASSLGGTQGNTIYF.

The chain combines TRBV7-3 with TRBJ2-2, with D uncertain. The CDR3 totals 15 residues. The V end lost 3 bases, the J end lost 0 bases, and 8 bases lay between the germline ends. Per the germline V gene, CDR1 is SGHTA and CDR2 is FQGTGA. The CDR3 is CASSFDNPNTGELFF. As DNA, the CDR3 is TGTGCCAGCAGCTTCGACAACCCGAACACCGGGGAGCTGTTTTTT.

The chain combines TRBV5-6 with TRBJ1-1; D is unclear. V lost 5 bases, J lost 10 bases, and 15 bases lay in between. The CDR3 has 12 residues. Germline CDR1 and CDR2: SGHDT and YYEEEE. CDR3 sequence (DNA): TGTGCCAGCAGTCCAGAGGGCCTAGGAGCTTTCTTT. Its protein product is CASSPEGLGAFF.

The rearrangement links TRBV5-4 to TRBJ1-6; no clear D. Germline assignment: CDR1 SGHNT and CDR2 YYREEE (reference sequence). This CDR3 is 15 amino acids long. V was pared by 2 bases and J by 4 bases, with 10 bases between. This chain's CDR3 is CASSFDGMYNSPLHF. CDR3 bases: TGTGCCAGCAGCTTTGACGGGATGTATAATTCACCCCTCCACTTT.